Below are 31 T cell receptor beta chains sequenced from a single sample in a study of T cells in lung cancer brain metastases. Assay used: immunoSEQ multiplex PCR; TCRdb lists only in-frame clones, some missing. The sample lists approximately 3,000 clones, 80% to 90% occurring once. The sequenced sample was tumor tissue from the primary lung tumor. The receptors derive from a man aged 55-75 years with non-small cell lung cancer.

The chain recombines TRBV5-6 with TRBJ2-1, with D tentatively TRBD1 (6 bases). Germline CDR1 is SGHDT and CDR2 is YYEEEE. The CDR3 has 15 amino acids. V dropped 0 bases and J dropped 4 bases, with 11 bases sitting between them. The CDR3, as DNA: TGTGCCAGCAGCTTGGAGCAGGGGCGTTACAATGAGCAGTTCTTC. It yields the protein CASSLEQGRYNEQFF.

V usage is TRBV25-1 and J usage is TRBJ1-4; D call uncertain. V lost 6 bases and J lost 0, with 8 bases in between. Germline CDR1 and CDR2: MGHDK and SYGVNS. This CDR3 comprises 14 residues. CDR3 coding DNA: TGTGCCAGCAGGAGTCCGGCAACTAATGAAAAACTGTTTTTT. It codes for CASRSPATNEKLFF.

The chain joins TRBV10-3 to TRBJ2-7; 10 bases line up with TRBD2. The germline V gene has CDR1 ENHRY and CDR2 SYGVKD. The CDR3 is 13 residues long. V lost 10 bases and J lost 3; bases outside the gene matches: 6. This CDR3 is CATVAGGHYEQYF. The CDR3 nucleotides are TGTGCCACTGTAGCGGGAGGCCACTACGAGCAGTACTTC.

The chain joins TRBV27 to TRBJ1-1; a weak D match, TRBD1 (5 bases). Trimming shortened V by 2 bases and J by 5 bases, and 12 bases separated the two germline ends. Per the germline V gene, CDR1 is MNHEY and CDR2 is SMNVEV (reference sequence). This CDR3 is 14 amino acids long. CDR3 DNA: TGTGCCAGCAGTTTAATGGGGGGTAATACTGAAGCTTTCTTT. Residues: CASSLMGGNTEAFF.

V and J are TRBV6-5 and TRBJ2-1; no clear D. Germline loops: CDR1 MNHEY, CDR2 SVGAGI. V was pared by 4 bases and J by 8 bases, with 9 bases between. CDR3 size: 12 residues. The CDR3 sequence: CASSWLGDEQFF. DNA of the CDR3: TGTGCCAGCAGTTGGTTGGGTGATGAGCAGTTCTTC.

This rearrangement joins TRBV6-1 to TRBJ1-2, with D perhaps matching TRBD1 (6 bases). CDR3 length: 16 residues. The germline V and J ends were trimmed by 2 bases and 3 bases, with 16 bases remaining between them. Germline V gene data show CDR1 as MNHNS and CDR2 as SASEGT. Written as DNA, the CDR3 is TGTGCCAGCAGTGAATGGACAGCAAGGAGGGACTATGGCTACACCTTC. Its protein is CASSEWTARRDYGYTF.

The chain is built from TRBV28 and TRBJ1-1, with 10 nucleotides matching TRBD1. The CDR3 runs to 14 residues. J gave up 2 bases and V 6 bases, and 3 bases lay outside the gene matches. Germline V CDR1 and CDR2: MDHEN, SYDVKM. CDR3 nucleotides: TGTGCCAGCAGAGACAGGGGGCGAAACACTGAAGCTTTCTTT. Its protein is CASRDRGRNTEAFF.

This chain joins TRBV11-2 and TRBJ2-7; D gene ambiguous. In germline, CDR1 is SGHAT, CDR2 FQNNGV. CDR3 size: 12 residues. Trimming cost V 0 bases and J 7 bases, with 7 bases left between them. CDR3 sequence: CASSLDRREQYF. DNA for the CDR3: TGTGCCAGCAGCTTAGATCGTCGTGAGCAGTACTTC. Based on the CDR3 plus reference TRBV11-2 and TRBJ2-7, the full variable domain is EAGVAQSPRYKIIEKRQSVAFWCNPISGHATLYWYQQILGQGPKLLIQFQNNGVVDDSQLPKDRFSAERLKGVDSTLKIQPAKLEDSAVYLCASSLDRREQYFGPGTRLTVT.

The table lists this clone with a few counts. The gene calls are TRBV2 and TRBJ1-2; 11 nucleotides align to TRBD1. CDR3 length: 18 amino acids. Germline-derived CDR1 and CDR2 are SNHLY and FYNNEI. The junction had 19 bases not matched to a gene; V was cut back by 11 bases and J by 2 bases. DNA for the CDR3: TGTGCCGTGTTATTCGGGGACAGGGGGTTTAAACTCAACTATGGCTACACCTTC. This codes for CAVLFGDRGFKLNYGYTF.

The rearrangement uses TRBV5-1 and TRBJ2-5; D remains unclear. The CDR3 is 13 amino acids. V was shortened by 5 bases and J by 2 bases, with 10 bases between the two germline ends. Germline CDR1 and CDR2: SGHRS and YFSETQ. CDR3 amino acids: CASRSLPQETQYF. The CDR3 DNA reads TGCGCCAGCAGATCACTACCACAAGAGACCCAGTACTTC.

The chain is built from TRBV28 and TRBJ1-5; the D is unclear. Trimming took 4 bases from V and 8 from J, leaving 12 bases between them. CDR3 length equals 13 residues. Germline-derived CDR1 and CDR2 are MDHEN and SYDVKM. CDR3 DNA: TGTGCCAGCAGTTCCACGGGTCCCGAGCCCCAGCATTTT. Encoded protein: CASSSTGPEPQHF.

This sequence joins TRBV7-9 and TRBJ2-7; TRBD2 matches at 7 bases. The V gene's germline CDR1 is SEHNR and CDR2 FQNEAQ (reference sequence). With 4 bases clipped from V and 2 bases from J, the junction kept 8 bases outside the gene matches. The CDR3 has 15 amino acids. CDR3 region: CASSSAGDRPYEQYF. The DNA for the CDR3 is TGTGCCAGCAGCTCTGCGGGGGACCGACCCTACGAGCAGTACTTC.

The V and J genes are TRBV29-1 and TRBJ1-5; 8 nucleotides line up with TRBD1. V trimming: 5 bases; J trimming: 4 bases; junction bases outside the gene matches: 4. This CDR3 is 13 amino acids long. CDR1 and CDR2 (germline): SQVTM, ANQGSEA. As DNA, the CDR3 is TGCAGCGTTCGACAGGGGCTAAATCAGCCCCAGCATTTT. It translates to CSVRQGLNQPQHF.

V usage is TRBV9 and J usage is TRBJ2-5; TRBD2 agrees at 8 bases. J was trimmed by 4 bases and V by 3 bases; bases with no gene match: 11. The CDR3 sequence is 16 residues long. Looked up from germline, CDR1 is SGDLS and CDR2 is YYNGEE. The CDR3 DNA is TGTGCCAGCAGCGGCTCCGGGGGGGCCTTCGGAGAGACCCAGTACTTC. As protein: CASSGSGGAFGETQYF. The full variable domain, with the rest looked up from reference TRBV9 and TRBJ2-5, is DSGVTQTPKHLITATGQRVTLRCSPRSGDLSVYWYQQSLDQGLQFLIQYYNGEERAKGNILERFSAQQFPDLHSELNLSSLELGDSALYFCASSGSGGAFGETQYFGPGTRLLVL.

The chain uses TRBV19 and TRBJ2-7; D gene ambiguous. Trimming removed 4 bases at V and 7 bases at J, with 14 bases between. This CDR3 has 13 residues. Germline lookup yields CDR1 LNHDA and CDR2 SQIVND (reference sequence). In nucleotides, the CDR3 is TGTGCCAGTAGTACGAGAAGCGCAACGGAGCAGTACTTC. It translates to CASSTRSATEQYF.

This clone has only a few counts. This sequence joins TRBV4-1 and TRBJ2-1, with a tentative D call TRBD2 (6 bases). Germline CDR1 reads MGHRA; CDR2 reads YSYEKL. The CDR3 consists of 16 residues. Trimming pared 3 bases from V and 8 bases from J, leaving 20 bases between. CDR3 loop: CASSQPSSDRGYEQFF. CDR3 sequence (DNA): TGCGCCAGCAGCCAGCCTTCTAGCGACCGAGGCTATGAGCAGTTCTTC.

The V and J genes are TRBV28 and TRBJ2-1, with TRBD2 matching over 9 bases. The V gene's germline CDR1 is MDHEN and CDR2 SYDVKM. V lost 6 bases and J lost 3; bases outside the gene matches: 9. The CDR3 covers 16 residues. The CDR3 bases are TGTGCCAGCAGAAGTAGCGGGGGCGATTTCTACAATGAGCAGTTCTTC. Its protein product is CASRSSGGDFYNEQFF.

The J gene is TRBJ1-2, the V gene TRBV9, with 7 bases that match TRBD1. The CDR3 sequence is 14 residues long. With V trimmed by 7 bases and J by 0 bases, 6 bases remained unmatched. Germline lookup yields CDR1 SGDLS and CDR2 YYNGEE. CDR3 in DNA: TGTGCCAGCGGACAGGCGCCCTCTAACTATGGCTACACCTTC. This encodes CASGQAPSNYGYTF.

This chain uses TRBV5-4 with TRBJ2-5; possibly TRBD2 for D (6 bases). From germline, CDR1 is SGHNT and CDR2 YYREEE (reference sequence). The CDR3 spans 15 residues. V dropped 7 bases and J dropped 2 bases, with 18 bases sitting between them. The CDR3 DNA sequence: TGTGCCAGCCGGAGGGAAACGGGGCTACAAGAGACCCAGTACTTC. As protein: CASRRETGLQETQYF.

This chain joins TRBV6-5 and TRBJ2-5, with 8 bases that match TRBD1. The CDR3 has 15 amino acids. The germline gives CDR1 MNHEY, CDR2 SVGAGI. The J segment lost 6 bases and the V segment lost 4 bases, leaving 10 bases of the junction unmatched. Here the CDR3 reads CASSSRRTGSKTQYF. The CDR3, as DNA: TGTGCCAGCAGTTCCCGCCGGACAGGGTCGAAGACCCAGTACTTC.

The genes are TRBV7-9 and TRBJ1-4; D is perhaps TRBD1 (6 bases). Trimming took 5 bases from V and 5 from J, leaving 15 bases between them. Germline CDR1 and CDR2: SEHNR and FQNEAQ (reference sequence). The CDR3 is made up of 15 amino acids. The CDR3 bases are TGTGCCAGCAGCCCAGCGGGGGCGCGGAATGAAAAACTGTTTTTT. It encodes CASSPAGARNEKLFF.

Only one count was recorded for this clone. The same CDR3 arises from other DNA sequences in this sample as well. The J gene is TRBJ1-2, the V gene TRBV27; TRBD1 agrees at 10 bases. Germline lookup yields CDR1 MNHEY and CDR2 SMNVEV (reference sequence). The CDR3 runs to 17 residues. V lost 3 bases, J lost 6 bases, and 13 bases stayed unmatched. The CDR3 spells CASSFRFVGQGGNGYTF. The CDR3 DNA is TGTGCCAGCAGTTTCCGTTTTGTAGGACAGGGGGGGAATGGCTACACCTTC.

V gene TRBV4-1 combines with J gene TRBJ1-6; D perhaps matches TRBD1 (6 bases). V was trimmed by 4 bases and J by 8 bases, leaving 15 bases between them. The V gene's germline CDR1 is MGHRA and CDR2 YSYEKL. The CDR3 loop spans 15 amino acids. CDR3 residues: CASSPWTERDSPLHF. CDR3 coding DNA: TGCGCCAGCAGCCCTTGGACAGAGCGAGATTCACCCCTCCACTTT.

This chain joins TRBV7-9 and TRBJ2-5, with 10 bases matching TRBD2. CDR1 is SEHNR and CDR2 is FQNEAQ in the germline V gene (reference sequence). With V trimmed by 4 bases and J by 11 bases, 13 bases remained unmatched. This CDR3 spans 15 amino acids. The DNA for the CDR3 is TGTGCCAGCAGCTCCAATACGATCCTAGCGGGGGAACAGTACTTC. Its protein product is CASSSNTILAGEQYF. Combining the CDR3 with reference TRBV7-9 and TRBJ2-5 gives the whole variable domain DTGVSQNPRHKITKRGQNVTFRCDPISEHNRLYWYRQTLGQGPEFLTYFQNEAQLEKSRLLSDRFSAERPKGSFSTLEIQRTEQGDSAMYLCASSSNTILAGEQYFGPGTRLLVL.

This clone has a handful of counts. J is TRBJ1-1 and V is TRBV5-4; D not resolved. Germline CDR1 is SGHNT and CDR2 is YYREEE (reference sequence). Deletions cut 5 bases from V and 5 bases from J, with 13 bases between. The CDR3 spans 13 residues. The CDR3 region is CASREDTRTEAFF. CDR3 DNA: TGTGCCAGCAGGGAAGATACCCGGACTGAAGCTTTCTTT.

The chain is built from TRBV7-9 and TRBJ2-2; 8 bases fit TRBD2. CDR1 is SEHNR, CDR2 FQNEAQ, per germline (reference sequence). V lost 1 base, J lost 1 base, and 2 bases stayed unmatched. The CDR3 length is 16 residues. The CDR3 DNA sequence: TGTGCCAGCAGCTTAGACGCGGGAGGGAACACCGGGGAGCTGTTTTTT. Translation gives CASSLDAGGNTGELFF.

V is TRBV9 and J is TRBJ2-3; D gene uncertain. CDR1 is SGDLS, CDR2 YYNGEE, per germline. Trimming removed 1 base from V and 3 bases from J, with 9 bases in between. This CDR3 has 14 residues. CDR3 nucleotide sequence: TGTGCCAGCAGCGTATCCGGATGGACAGATACGCAGTATTTT. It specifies CASSVSGWTDTQYF.

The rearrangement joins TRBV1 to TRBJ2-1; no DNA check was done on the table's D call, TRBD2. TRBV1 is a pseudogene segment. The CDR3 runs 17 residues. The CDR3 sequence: CTSRLAVTHRSYNEQFF. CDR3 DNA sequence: TGCACCAGCCGTCTAGCGGTGACCCATCGCTCCTACAATGAGCAGTTCTTC.

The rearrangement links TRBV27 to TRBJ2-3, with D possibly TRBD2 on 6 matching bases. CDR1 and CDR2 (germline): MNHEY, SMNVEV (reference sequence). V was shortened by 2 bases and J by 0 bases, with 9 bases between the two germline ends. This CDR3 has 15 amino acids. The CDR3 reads CASSLGGISTDTQYF. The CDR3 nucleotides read TGTGCCAGCAGTTTAGGAGGGATTAGCACAGATACGCAGTATTTT.

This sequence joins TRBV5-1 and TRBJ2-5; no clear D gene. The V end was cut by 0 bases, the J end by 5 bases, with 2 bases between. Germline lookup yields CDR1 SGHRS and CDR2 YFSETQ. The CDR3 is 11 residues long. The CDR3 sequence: CASSLAETQYF. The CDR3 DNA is TGCGCCAGCAGCTTGGCGGAGACCCAGTACTTC.

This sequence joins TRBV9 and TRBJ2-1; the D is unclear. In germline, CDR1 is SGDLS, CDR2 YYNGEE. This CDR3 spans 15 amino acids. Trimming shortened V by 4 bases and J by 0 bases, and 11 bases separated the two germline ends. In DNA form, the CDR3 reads TGTGCCAGCAGCATCCAGCGCAACTCCTACAATGAGCAGTTCTTC. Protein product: CASSIQRNSYNEQFF.